The T cell receptor beta chain described here comes from a study of Ad26.COV2.S vaccination and SARS-CoV-2 variants. Study at large: The donor belonged to the COV1001 Ad26.COV2.S trial arm. In the study, Ad26.COV2.S was injected intramuscularly once, or twice 56 days apart.

Assay: immunoSEQ multiplex PCR; the TCRdb copy retains only in-frame clones and omits some. The sample holds more than 300,000 clones, more than 70% seen once. Treatment denoted: some 19 received Ad26.COV2.S at low or high dose, single or two shots; about 5 received placebo; per-sample allocation not given. Specimens were obtained on day 63 following the first vaccine or placebo injection. An Ad26 vector was used to express Wuhan-strain SARS-CoV-2 spike as the vaccine. Comment on this clone: Its antigen is as yet unknown.

Study-wide findings and caveats: Across vaccine and placebo recipients, the breadth of non-spike TCRs was similar.

This receptor was obtained from a person between 18 and 65 years old who received the Ad26.COV2.S COVID-19 vaccine or a placebo. Sequenced material: peripheral blood, taken in a trial of Ad26.COV2.S vaccine versus placebo.

The CDR3 DNA reads as TGTGCCAGTAGTATAGGGCGGGGACAGTTTGAAGCTTTCTTT. It specifies CASSIGRGQFEAFF. This chain uses TRBV19 with TRBJ1-1; 7 positions match TRBD1. The CDR3 runs to 14 residues. CDR1 LNHDA and CDR2 SQIVND come from the germline V gene (reference sequence). V dropped 1 base and J dropped 7; count of bases not matched to a gene: 6.